The 22 T cell receptor beta chains listed next were all sequenced from one sample in a study of cytomegalovirus exposure and HLA in healthy donors. PCR involved 60 Vbeta and 13 Jbeta primers. Produced via immunoSEQ multiplex PCR; TCRdb's table is partial and in-frame only. The sample holds around 160,000 clones, 77% seen once. The specimen was PBMCs. These receptors originate from a male donor in good health and CMV-seropositive.

The chain recombines TRBV7-9 with TRBJ2-3; D may be TRBD1 (6 bases). The CDR3 is 17 residues long. Germline CDR1 is SEHNR and CDR2 is FQNEAQ (reference sequence). V lost 7 bases to trimming and J lost 1 base, with 21 bases between them. CDR3 in amino acids: CASTQLTGRVGTDTQYF. CDR3 nucleotide sequence: TGTGCCAGCACCCAACTCACAGGGAGAGTTGGCACAGATACGCAGTATTTT.

The genes are TRBV19 and TRBJ1-1, with TRBD1 matching over 7 bases. The CDR3 has 13 residues. The V gene's germline CDR1 is LNHDA and CDR2 SQIVND (reference sequence). V lost 5 bases to trimming and J lost 6 bases; unmatched junction nucleotides: 6. DNA of the CDR3: TGTGCCAGTAGTTTCCACGACAGGGCTGAAGCTTTCTTT. Its translation is CASSFHDRAEAFF.

The V gene is TRBV2, the J gene TRBJ1-2, with TRBD1 matching 9 bases. CDR3 length: 12 residues. Germline V CDR1 and CDR2: SNHLY, FYNNEI. The V gene end was trimmed by 5 bases and the J gene end by 12 bases; junction bases not matched to a gene: 7. The CDR3 sequence is CASSTDRGTHTF. The CDR3 DNA follows: TGTGCCAGCAGTACGGACAGGGGCACTCACACCTTC. Combining the CDR3 with reference TRBV2 and TRBJ1-2 gives the whole variable domain EPEVTQTPSHQVTQMGQEVILRCVPISNHLYFYWYRQILGQKVEFLVSFYNNEISEKSEIFDDQFSVERPDGSNFTLKIRSTKLEDSAMYFCASSTDRGTHTFGSGTRLTVV.

This rearrangement joins TRBV7-9 to TRBJ2-7; possibly TRBD1 for D (6 bases). CDR1 and CDR2 from the germline V gene are SEHNR and FQNEAQ (reference sequence). V was cut by 2 bases and J by 6 bases, with 14 bases left in between. The CDR3 is 14 residues long. The CDR3 spells CASSLSTQGREQYF. The CDR3 region has the DNA TGTGCCAGCAGCTTAAGTACTCAGGGGCGCGAGCAGTACTTC.

The V gene is TRBV5-1, the J gene TRBJ2-7; 10 bases are shared with TRBD2. Germline V CDR1 and CDR2: SGHRS, YFSETQ. Trimming took 0 bases from V and 0 from J; bases not matched to a gene: 6. This CDR3 region has 17 residues. The CDR3 loop is CASSLALRTSGSYEQYF. CDR3 nucleotide sequence: TGCGCCAGCAGCTTGGCCCTTAGGACTAGCGGCTCCTACGAGCAGTACTTC.

This clone came up a few times. J is TRBJ1-1 and V is TRBV19; no clear D. V lost 5 bases, J lost 1 base, and 14 bases lay in between. This CDR3 region has 15 residues. Per the germline V gene, CDR1 is LNHDA and CDR2 is SQIVND (reference sequence). CDR3 sequence reads: CASSSGSFANTEAFF. CDR3 sequence (DNA): TGTGCCAGTAGTTCGGGGTCTTTCGCGAACACTGAAGCTTTCTTT.

This clone was seen more than once but under ten times. The CDR3 protein is CASASTGFFGNQPQHF. Here the CDR3 DNA reads TGTGCCAGCGCCTCAACGGGATTTTTCGGCAATCAGCCCCAGCATTTT. The chain uses TRBV19 and TRBJ1-5; D gene unclear. This CDR3 is built from 16 residues. CDR1 is LNHDA and CDR2 is SQIVND in the germline V gene (reference sequence). Between the trimmed V and J ends, which lost 9 bases and 2 bases, there was a span of 20 bases. Variable domain in full (rest from reference TRBV19 and TRBJ1-5): DGGITQSPKYLFRKEGQNVTLSCEQNLNHDAMYWYRQDPGQGLRLIYYSQIVNDFQKGDIAEGYSVSREKKESFPLTVTSAQKNPTAFYLCASASTGFFGNQPQHFGDGTRLSIL.

This clone was observed once. The chain has TRBV18 and TRBJ1-1, with TRBD1 matching over 7 bases. The CDR3 contains 13 residues. V dropped 3 bases and J dropped 4; count of bases not matched to a gene: 2. CDR1 is KGHSH and CDR2 is LQKENI in the germline V gene. The CDR3 reads CASSPTGRTEAFF. CDR3 DNA sequence: TGTGCCAGCTCACCGACAGGGCGCACTGAAGCTTTCTTT.

The rearrangement links TRBV6-1 to TRBJ1-4; 9 nucleotides agree with TRBD1. The CDR3 length is 15 residues. Germline CDR1 MNHNS, CDR2 SASEGT. J was trimmed by 8 bases and V by 7 bases; bases with no gene match: 11. CDR3 residues: CASTQAGTGREKLFF. In DNA form, the CDR3 reads TGTGCCAGCACCCAAGCCGGGACAGGGCGCGAAAAACTGTTTTTT.

The rearrangement links TRBV19 to TRBJ2-1; TRBD1 aligns across 9 bases. There are 17 residues in the CDR3. With V trimmed by 1 base and J by 8 bases, 12 bases remained unmatched. Germline-derived CDR1 and CDR2 are LNHDA and SQIVND (reference sequence). CDR3 bases: TGTGCCAGTAGTATAGCCTCCTGGACAGGGGTGGTCGATGAGCAGTTCTTC. This sequence encodes CASSIASWTGVVDEQFF.

J is TRBJ2-2 and V is TRBV5-1; D is possibly TRBD1 (5 bases). The germline V gene has CDR1 SGHRS and CDR2 YFSETQ. V lost 0 bases to trimming and J lost 3 bases, with 12 bases between them. The CDR3 contains 16 residues. CDR3 region: CASSLAAGADTGELFF. DNA for the CDR3: TGCGCCAGCAGCTTGGCGGCTGGGGCGGACACCGGGGAGCTGTTTTTT.

The chain couples TRBV5-6 to TRBJ2-7; 11 nucleotides line up with TRBD2. The V and J ends lost 7 bases and 0 bases, in that order; junction bases with no gene match: 12. The germline V gene has CDR1 SGHDT and CDR2 YYEEEE. This CDR3 spans 17 amino acids. The CDR3 loop reads CASRGLAGGLSSYEQYF. In DNA form, the CDR3 reads TGTGCCAGCCGTGGGCTAGCGGGGGGCCTCAGCTCCTACGAGCAGTACTTC. The full variable domain, its missing parts supplied by reference TRBV5-6 and TRBJ2-7, is DAGVTQSPTHLIKTRGQQVTLRCSPKSGHDTVSWYQQALGQGPQFIFQYYEEEERQRGNFPDRFSGHQFPNYSSELNVNALLLGDSALYLCASRGLAGGLSSYEQYFGPGTRLTVT.

The chain links TRBV15 to TRBJ2-7; the match to TRBD1 covers 10 bases. This CDR3 spans 16 amino acids. The V segment lost 5 bases and the J segment 1 base; nucleotides outside the gene matches: 8. Germline V lookup: CDR1 LNHNV, CDR2 YYDKDF (reference sequence). As DNA, the CDR3 is TGTGCCACCAGCGCGACAGGGGGCCGTATGTCCTACGAGCAGTACTTC. Encoded protein: CATSATGGRMSYEQYF.

This chain connects TRBV6-5 to TRBJ2-7, with 8 bases fitting TRBD2. Losses at the gene ends were 3 bases for V and 1 base for J; bases not matched to a gene: 5. This CDR3 is built from 15 residues. The germline V gene has CDR1 MNHEY and CDR2 SVGAGI. CDR3 sequence reads: CASSYGERGSYEQYF. Here the CDR3 DNA reads TGTGCCAGCAGTTATGGGGAGCGGGGGTCCTACGAGCAGTACTTC.

The V call is TRBV7-3, the J call TRBJ2-1; a possible D gene is TRBD2 (6 bases). Germline V CDR1 and CDR2: SGHTA, FQGTGA. The CDR3 has 15 amino acids. V lost 5 bases to trimming and J lost 12 bases, with 23 bases between them. CDR3 coding DNA: TGTGCCAGCAGCCTCCGGGACTCACGACGACGCGCGCAGTTCTTC. Translated, it gives CASSLRDSRRRAQFF.

The CDR3 DNA reads as TGTGCAGCATCCCACAGCCTCCAGAAAAACATTCAGTACTTC. Translating gives CAASHSLQKNIQYF. The chain links TRBV5-6 to TRBJ2-4; D ambiguous. Germline V gene data show CDR1 as SGHDT and CDR2 as YYEEEE. This CDR3 is built from 14 residues.

The chain uses TRBV9 and TRBJ2-1; TRBD2 agrees at 10 bases. CDR3 length: 15 residues. Germline CDR1 reads SGDLS; CDR2 reads YYNGEE. V was pared by 0 bases and J by 7 bases, with 4 bases of the junction left unmatched. The CDR3 DNA sequence: TGTGCCAGCAGCGTAGGAGCGGGGGGGGAGAATGAGCAGTTCTTC. It yields the protein CASSVGAGGENEQFF. Looking up the rest from reference TRBV9 and TRBJ2-1 gives the full variable domain: DSGVTQTPKHLITATGQRVTLRCSPRSGDLSVYWYQQSLDQGLQFLIQYYNGEERAKGNILERFSAQQFPDLHSELNLSSLELGDSALYFCASSVGAGGENEQFFGPGTRLTVL.

The rearrangement joins TRBV19 to TRBJ2-3; D ambiguous. Germline-derived CDR1 and CDR2 are LNHDA and SQIVND (reference sequence). CDR3 length: 12 residues. Between the trimmed V and J ends, which lost 3 bases and 3 bases, there was a span of 4 bases. The CDR3, as DNA: TGTGCCAGTAGTATTTCGACAGATACGCAGTATTTT. As protein: CASSISTDTQYF.

The genes are TRBV5-4 and TRBJ2-5; no clear D gene. The germline gives CDR1 SGHNT, CDR2 YYREEE (reference sequence). The CDR3 contains 16 residues. The germline V and J ends were trimmed by 3 bases and 2 bases, with 17 bases remaining between them. The CDR3 loop is CASSSPPHGDQETQYF. Here the CDR3 DNA reads TGTGCCAGCAGCTCGCCCCCTCACGGTGATCAAGAGACCCAGTACTTC.

This rearrangement joins TRBV5-6 to TRBJ2-6, with D maybe TRBD2 (5 bases). V was trimmed by 7 bases and J by 4 bases, leaving 12 bases between them. Germline-derived CDR1 and CDR2 are SGHDT and YYEEEE. The CDR3 is 14 amino acids. This CDR3 is CASYPSGGANVLTF. DNA of the CDR3: TGTGCCAGCTACCCCTCGGGAGGGGCCAACGTCCTGACTTTC.

This clone was picked up a small number of times. The chain is built from TRBV2 and TRBJ1-4; D perhaps matches TRBD1 (6 bases). V was trimmed by 8 bases and J by 4 bases, leaving 17 bases between them. This CDR3 contains 15 residues. Germline V gene lookup returns CDR1 SNHLY and CDR2 FYNNEI. The CDR3 nucleotides are TGTGCCAGCGGCCCGGGACAAACAATTAATGAAAAACTGTTTTTT. Translation: CASGPGQTINEKLFF.

In nucleotides, the CDR3 is TGTGCCAGTCCCGACAGGGGAAATGGCTACACCTTC. Residues: CASPDRGNGYTF. This chain joins TRBV2 and TRBJ1-2; 8 nucleotides align to TRBD1. V lost 9 bases and J lost 6; bases outside the gene matches: 6. Germline V gene lookup returns CDR1 SNHLY and CDR2 FYNNEI. The CDR3 has 12 amino acids.